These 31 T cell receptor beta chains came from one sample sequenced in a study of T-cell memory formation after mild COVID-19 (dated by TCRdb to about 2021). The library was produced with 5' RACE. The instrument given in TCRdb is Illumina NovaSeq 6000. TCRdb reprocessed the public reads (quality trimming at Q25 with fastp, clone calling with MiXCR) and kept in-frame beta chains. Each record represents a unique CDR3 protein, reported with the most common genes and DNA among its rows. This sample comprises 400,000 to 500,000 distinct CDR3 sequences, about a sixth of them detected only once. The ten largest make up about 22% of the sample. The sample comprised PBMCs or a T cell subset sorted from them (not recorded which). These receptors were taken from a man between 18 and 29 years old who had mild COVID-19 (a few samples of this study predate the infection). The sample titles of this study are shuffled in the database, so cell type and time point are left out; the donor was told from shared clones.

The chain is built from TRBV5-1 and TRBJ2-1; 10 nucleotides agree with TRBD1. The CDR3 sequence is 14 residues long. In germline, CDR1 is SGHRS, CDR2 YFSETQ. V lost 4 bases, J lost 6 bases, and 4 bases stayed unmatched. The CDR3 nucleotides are TGCGCCAGCAGCCCCCGGGACAGGGGCAATGAGCAGTTCTTC. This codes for CASSPRDRGNEQFF.

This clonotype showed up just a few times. In DNA, the CDR3 is TGTGCCAGCCGTGCAACGGGGGGCTTCAATCAGCCCCAGCATTTT. Protein product: CASRATGGFNQPQHF. The chain couples TRBV6-5 to TRBJ1-5; tentatively, D is TRBD1 (6 bases). Germline V lookup: CDR1 MNHEY, CDR2 SVGAGI. Trimming took 8 bases from V and 3 from J, leaving 17 bases between them. This CDR3 is 15 amino acids long.

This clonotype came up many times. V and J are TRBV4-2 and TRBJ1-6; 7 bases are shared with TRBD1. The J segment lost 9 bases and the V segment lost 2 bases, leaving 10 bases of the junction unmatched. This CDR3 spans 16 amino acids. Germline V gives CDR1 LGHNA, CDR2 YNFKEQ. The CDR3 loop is CASSQLGQLSSSPLHF. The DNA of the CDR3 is TGTGCCAGCAGCCAATTGGGACAGCTGTCTAGTTCACCCCTCCACTTT.

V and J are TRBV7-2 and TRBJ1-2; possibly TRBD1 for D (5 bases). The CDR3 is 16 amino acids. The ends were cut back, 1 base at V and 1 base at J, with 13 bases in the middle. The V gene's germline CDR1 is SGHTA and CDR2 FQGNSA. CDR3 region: CASSLGGAGLNYGYTF. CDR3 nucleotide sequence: TGTGCCAGCAGCTTAGGGGGCGCAGGACTTAACTATGGCTACACCTTC. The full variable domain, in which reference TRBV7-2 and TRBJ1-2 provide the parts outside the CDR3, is GAGVSQSPSNKVTEKGKDVELRCDPISGHTALYWYRQSLGQGLEFLIYFQGNSAPDKSGLPSDRFSAERTGGSVSTLTIQRTQQEDSAVYLCASSLGGAGLNYGYTFGSGTRLTVV.

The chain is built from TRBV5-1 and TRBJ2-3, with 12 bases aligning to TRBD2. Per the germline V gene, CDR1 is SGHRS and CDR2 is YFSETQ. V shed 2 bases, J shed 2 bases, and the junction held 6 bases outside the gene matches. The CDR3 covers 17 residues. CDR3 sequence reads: CASSFPGLAGTTDTQYF. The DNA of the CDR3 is TGCGCCAGCAGCTTCCCCGGACTAGCGGGGACCACAGATACGCAGTATTTT.

Written as DNA, the CDR3 is TGTGCCAGCGGGCCCAGGGAAAGCTCCTACGAGCAGTACTTC. Amino acids: CASGPRESSYEQYF. J is TRBJ2-7 and V is TRBV7-2, with a tentative D call TRBD1 (5 bases). The CDR3 extends over 14 amino acids. Germline values: CDR1 SGHTA, CDR2 FQGNSA. Trimming took off 8 bases at V and 0 bases at J, with 14 bases between the two ends.

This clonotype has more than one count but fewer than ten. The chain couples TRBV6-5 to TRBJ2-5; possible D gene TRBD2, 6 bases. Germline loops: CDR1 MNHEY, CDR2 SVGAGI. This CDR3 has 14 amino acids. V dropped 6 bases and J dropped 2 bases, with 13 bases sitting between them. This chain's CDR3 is CASSGGLEQETQYF. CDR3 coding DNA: TGTGCCAGCAGCGGAGGGCTGGAGCAAGAGACCCAGTACTTC.

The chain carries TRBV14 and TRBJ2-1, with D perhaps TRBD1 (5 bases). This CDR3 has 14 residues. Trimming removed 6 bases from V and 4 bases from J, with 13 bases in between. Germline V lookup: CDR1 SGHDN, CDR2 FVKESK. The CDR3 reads CASRATDPYNEQFF. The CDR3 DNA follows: TGTGCCAGCAGAGCGACAGACCCGTACAATGAGCAGTTCTTC.

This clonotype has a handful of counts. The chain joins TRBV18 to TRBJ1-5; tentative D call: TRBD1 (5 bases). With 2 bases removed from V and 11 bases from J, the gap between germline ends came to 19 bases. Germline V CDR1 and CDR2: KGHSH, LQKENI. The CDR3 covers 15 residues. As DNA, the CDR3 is TGTGCCAGCTCACCAGGGGAAGGGACCCTGTGGACCCAGCATTTT. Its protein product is CASSPGEGTLWTQHF.

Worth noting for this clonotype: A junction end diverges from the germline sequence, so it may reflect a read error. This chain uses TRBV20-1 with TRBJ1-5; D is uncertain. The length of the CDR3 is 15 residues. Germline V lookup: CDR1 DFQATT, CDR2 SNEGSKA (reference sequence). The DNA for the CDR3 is TGCAGTGATAGACCGACGATGTATAGCAATCAGCCCCAGCATTTT. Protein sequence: CSDRPTMYSNQPQHF.

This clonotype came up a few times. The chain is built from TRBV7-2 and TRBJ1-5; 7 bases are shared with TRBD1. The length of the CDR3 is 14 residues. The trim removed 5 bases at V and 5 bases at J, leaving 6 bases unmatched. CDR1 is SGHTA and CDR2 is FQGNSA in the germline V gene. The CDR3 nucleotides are TGTGCCAGCAGCCGGGACAGCCCCTATCAGCCCCAGCATTTT. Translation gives CASSRDSPYQPQHF.

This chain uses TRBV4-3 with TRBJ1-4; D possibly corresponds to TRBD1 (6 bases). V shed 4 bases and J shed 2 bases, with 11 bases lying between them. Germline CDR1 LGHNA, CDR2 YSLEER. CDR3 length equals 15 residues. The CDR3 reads CASSLGTSTNEKLFF. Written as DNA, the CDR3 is TGCGCCAGCAGCCTCGGGACATCCACTAATGAAAAACTGTTTTTT.

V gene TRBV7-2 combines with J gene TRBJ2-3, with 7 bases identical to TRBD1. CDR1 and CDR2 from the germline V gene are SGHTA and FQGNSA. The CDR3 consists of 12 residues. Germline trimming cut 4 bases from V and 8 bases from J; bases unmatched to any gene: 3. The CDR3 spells CASSSYRGTQYF. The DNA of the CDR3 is TGTGCCAGCAGCTCGTACAGGGGTACGCAGTATTTT. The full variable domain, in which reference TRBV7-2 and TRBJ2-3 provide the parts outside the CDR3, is GAGVSQSPSNKVTEKGKDVELRCDPISGHTALYWYRQSLGQGLEFLIYFQGNSAPDKSGLPSDRFSAERTGGSVSTLTIQRTQQEDSAVYLCASSSYRGTQYFGPGTRLTVL.

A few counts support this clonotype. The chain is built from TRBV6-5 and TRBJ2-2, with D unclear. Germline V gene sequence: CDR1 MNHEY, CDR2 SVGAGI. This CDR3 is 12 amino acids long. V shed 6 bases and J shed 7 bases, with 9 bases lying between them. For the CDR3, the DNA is TGTGCCAGCAGCTACGGAAGCGGGGAGCTGTTTTTT. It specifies CASSYGSGELFF.

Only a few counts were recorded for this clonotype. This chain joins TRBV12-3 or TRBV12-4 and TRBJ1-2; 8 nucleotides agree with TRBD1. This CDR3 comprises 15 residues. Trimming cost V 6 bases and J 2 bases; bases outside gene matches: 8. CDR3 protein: CASSHQGAANYGYTF. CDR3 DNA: TGTGCCAGCAGCCACCAGGGGGCTGCCAACTATGGCTACACCTTC.

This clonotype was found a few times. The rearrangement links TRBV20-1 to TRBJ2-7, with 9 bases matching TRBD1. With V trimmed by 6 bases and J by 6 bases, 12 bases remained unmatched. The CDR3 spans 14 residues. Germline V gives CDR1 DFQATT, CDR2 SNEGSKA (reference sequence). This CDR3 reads CSALGQGTKSEQYV. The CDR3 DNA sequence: TGCAGTGCACTAGGACAGGGGACAAAGTCCGAGCAGTACGTC.

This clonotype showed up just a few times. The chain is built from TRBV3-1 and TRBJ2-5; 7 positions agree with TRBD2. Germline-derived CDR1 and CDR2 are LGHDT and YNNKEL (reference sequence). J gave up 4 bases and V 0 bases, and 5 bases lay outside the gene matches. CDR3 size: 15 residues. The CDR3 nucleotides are TGTGCCAGCAGCCAAGAGGGGGGGAAGAGAGAGACCCAGTACTTC. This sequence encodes CASSQEGGKRETQYF.

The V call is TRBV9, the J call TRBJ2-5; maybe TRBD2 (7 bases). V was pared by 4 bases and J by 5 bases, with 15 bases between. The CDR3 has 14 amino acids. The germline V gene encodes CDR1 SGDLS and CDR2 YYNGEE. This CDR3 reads CASSPGGLSETQYF. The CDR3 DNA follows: TGTGCCAGCAGCCCGGGGGGCCTCAGTGAGACCCAGTACTTC.

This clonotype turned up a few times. For the CDR3, the DNA is TGCGCCAGCAGCCAAGAGACAGGCCCTAGCACAGATACGCAGTATTTT. This translates into CASSQETGPSTDTQYF. This chain connects TRBV4-1 to TRBJ2-3; a weak D match, TRBD1 (6 bases). This CDR3 region has 16 residues. Trimming removed 0 bases at V and 0 bases at J, with 10 bases between. Germline-derived CDR1 and CDR2 are MGHRA and YSYEKL.

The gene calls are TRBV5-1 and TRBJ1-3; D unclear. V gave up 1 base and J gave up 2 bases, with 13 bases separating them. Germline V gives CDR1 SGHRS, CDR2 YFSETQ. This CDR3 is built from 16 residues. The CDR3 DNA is TGCGCCAGCAGCTTGAGCTTTACGTCGGCTGGAAACACCATATATTTT. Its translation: CASSLSFTSAGNTIYF.

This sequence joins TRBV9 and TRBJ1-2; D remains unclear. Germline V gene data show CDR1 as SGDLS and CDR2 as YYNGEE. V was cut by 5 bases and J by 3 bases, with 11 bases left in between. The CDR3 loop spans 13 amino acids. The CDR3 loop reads CASSSPLDYGYTF. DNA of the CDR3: TGTGCCAGCAGTTCACCCCTCGACTATGGCTACACCTTC.

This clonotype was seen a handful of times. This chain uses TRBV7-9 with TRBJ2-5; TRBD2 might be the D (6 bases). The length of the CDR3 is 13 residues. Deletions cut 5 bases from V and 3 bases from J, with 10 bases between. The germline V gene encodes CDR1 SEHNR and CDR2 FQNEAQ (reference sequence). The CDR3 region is CASSRGLEETQYF. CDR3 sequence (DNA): TGTGCCAGCAGCCGGGGACTCGAAGAGACCCAGTACTTC.

The CDR3 nucleotides are TGCGCCAGCAGCTTCGCGCCGGGACTACAGAACACCGGGGAGCTGTTTTTT. Its protein is CASSFAPGLQNTGELFF. The J gene is TRBJ2-2, the V gene TRBV4-3; 7 bases fit TRBD2. Germline loops: CDR1 LGHNA, CDR2 YSLEER. This CDR3 has 17 amino acids. After removal of 5 bases from V and 1 base from J, the junction contained 10 bases not matched to a gene.

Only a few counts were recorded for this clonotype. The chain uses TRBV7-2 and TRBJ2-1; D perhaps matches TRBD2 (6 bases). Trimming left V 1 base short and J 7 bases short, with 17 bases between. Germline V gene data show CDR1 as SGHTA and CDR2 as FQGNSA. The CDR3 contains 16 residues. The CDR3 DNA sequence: TGTGCCAGCAGCTTAGGGAGCGGGTTCACTCGAAATGAGCAGTTCTTC. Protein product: CASSLGSGFTRNEQFF.

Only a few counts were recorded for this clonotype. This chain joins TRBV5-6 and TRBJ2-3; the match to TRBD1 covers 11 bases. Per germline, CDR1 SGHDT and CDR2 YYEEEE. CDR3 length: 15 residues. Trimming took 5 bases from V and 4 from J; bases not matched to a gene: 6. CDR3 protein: CASSYGTGGPDTQYF. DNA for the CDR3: TGTGCCAGCAGTTACGGGACAGGGGGACCAGATACGCAGTATTTT.

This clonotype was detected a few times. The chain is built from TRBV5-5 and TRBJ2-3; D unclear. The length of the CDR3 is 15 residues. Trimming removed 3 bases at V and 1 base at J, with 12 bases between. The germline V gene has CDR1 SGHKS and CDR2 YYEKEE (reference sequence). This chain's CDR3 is CASSSSLRRTDTQYF. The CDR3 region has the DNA TGTGCCAGCAGCTCTTCATTGCGGCGCACAGATACGCAGTATTTT.

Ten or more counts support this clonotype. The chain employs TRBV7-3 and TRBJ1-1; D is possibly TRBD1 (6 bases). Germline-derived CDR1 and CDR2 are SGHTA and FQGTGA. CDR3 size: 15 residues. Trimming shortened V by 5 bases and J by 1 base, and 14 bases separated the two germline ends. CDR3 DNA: TGTGCCAGCAGCCCGAAGGGGGACCCGAACACTGAAGCTTTCTTT. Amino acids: CASSPKGDPNTEAFF.

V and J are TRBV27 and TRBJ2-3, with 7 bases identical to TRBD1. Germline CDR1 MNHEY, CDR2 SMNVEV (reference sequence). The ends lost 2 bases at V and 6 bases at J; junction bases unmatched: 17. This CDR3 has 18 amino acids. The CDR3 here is CASSLGGPGQAHEDTQYF. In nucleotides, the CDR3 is TGTGCCAGCAGTTTAGGGGGACCCGGACAGGCCCACGAGGATACGCAGTATTTT.

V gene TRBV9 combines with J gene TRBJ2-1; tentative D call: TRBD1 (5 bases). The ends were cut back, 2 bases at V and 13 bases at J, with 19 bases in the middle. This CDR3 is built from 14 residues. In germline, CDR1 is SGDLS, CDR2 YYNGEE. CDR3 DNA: TGTGCCAGCAGCGTGGACACCGGACCAATGAGTCAGTTCTTC. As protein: CASSVDTGPMSQFF.

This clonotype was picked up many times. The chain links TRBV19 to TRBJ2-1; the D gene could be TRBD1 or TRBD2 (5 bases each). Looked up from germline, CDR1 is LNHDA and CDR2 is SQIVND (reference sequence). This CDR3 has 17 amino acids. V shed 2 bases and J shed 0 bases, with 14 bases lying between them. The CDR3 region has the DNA TGTGCCAGTAGTATACGAGCTTGGGGGAGCTCCTACAATGAGCAGTTCTTC. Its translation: CASSIRAWGSSYNEQFF.

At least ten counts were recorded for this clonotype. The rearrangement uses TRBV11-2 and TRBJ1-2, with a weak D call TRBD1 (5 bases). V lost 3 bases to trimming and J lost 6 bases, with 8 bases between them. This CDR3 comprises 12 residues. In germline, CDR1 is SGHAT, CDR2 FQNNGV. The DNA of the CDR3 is TGTGCCAGCAGCTTGGGACTTGATGGCTACACCTTC. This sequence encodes CASSLGLDGYTF. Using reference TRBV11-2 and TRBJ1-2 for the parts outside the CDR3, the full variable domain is EAGVAQSPRYKIIEKRQSVAFWCNPISGHATLYWYQQILGQGPKLLIQFQNNGVVDDSQLPKDRFSAERLKGVDSTLKIQPAKLEDSAVYLCASSLGLDGYTFGSGTRLTVV.